This T cell receptor beta chain was observed in a study of CD8 T cells in ankylosing spondylitis (dated by TCRdb to the late 2010s). At the level of the whole study: T cell receptor beta repertoires were profiled in healthy donors and ankylosing spondylitis patients so that disease-linked TCR variants could be found. Peripheral blood was sampled, and synovial fluid was also collected from ankylosing spondylitis patients. The whole study cohort included some 100 healthy donors and around 24 ankylosing spondylitis patients.

Points on this clonotype: Its antigen specificity is not known. It has no much larger one-base neighbor in the sample; base qualities were not kept.

Sequencing was carried out with an Illumina HiSeq 2500. TCR beta libraries were prepared by quantitative 5'-RACE with molecular barcodes. Per the original workflow: To identify disease-linked TCR variants, a new computational method was used, one built on a probabilistic model of VDJ rearrangement. Using fastp trimming at Q25 and MiXCR clonotype assembly, TCRdb reanalyzed the public sequencing data and kept in-frame beta chains. Records with the same CDR3 protein are collapsed into one entry carrying the most frequent genes and DNA. TCRdb, rather than the study authors, made the V and J calls. Here the sample has some 270,000 distinct CDR3 sequences; about a sixth occur a single time. The ten largest clonotypes hold around a third of the sample. Results and caveats for the whole study, not just this receptor: Some TCR beta motif variants had previously been reported in synovial fluid and blood of reactive arthritis patients, which suggested common disease-initiation mechanisms. The disease-linked clones were reported to be significantly enriched in matched synovial fluid samples from ankylosing spondylitis patients. The disease-linked clones showed a CD8+ phenotype and occurred at relatively low frequencies in peripheral blood. Blood from ankylosing spondylitis patients appeared to be characterized by a TCR beta motif made up of several highly homologous amino acid variants.

This TCR was sampled from a male donor with ankylosing spondylitis or in good health (not recorded which). The sequenced sample was blood, either unsorted or a sorted T cell fraction (not recorded which).

CDR3 reads: CASSSYRDHYNEQFF. DNA sequence: TGCGCCAGCAGCTCTTATCGGGACCACTACAATGAGCAGTTCTTC. The receptor chain draws on TRBV5-1 and TRBJ2-1; the D region is possibly TRBD1 or TRBD2, each matching across 5 bases. The CDR3 contains 15 residues, cysteine and phenylalanine counted. This entry keeps only the CDR3 DNA: 45 bases, framed from base 1. V and J are truncated by 3 bases and 3 bases respectively, leaving an intervening sequence of 13 bases. CDR1 SGHRS and CDR2 YFSETQ were looked up in the germline V gene.